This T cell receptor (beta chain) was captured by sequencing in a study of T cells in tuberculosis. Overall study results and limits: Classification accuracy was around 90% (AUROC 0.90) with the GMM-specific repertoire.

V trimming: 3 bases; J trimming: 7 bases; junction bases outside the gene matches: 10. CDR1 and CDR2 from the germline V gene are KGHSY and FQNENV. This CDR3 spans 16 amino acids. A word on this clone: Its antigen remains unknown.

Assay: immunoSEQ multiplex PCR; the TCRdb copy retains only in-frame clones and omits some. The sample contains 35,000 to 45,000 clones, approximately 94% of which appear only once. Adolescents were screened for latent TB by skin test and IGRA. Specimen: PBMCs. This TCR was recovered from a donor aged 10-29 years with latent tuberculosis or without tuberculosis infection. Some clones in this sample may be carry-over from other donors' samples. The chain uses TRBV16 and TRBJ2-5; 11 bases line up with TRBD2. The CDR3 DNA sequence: TGTGCCAGCAGCCACCTTCTAGCGGGAGGCCCAGGGACCCAGTACTTC. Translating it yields CASSHLLAGGPGTQYF.